Following are 15 T cell receptor beta chains from one sample sequenced in a study of blood T cell repertoires in COVID-19. Sequenced by immunoSEQ multiplex PCR; TCRdb stores in-frame clones only, minus some. This sample has around 320,000 clones; 90% occur once, and the top ten carry over 3.5%. The sample comprised PBMCs or T cells enriched from blood (not recorded which). The receptor source for this set is a woman aged 18-29 years with acute COVID-19.

V usage is TRBV27 and J usage is TRBJ2-1; a possible D gene is TRBD2 (6 bases). Trimming shortened V by 8 bases and J by 3 bases, and 20 bases separated the two germline ends. Per germline, CDR1 MNHEY and CDR2 SMNVEV (reference sequence). This CDR3 has 16 amino acids. CDR3 bases: TGTGCCAGCGGACCAGGACCGGGGGTCCTCTACAATGAGCAGTTCTTC. This sequence encodes CASGPGPGVLYNEQFF.

The chain is built from TRBV6-4 and TRBJ2-7; possibly TRBD1 for D (6 bases). Germline V gene sequence: CDR1 MRHNA, CDR2 SNTAGT. The germline V and J ends were trimmed by 7 bases and 0 bases, with 16 bases remaining between them. This CDR3 contains 15 residues. The CDR3 spells CASTSGEKSSYEQYF. CDR3 bases: TGTGCCAGCACCTCAGGGGAAAAGAGCTCCTACGAGCAGTACTTC.

This sequence joins TRBV3-1 (or the pseudogene TRBV3-2) and TRBJ2-7; 7 bases are shared with TRBD2. This CDR3 has 14 residues. After removal of 0 bases from V and 3 bases from J, the junction contained 2 bases not matched to a gene. Per germline, CDR1 LGHDT and CDR2 YNNKEL (reference sequence). In nucleotides, the CDR3 is TGTGCCAGCAGCCAAGAGGGCGGGAGCTACGAGCAGTACTTC. This gives the protein CASSQEGGSYEQYF.

J is TRBJ1-1 and V is TRBV6-2 or TRBV6-3, with a weak D call TRBD1 (5 bases). Trimming took off 2 bases at V and 6 bases at J, with 31 bases between the two ends. CDR1 and CDR2 (germline): MNHEY, SVGEGT. The CDR3 is 20 amino acids. CDR3 bases: TGTGCCAGCAGTTACCTACCAGAGCCGGTCAGGGAAGAGGTCCGGCCTGAAGCTTTCTTT. Amino acid sequence: CASSYLPEPVREEVRPEAFF.

This chain links TRBV5-6 with TRBJ2-2, with TRBD2 matching over 7 bases. Germline V lookup: CDR1 SGHDT, CDR2 YYEEEE. Trimming took 0 bases from V and 1 from J; bases not matched to a gene: 3. The CDR3 has 16 residues. Here the CDR3 reads CASSLVGRGNTGELFF. CDR3 nucleotide sequence: TGTGCCAGCAGCTTGGTGGGGAGGGGGAACACCGGGGAGCTGTTTTTT. Full variable domain (outside the CDR3, taken from reference TRBV5-6 and TRBJ2-2): DAGVTQSPTHLIKTRGQQVTLRCSPKSGHDTVSWYQQALGQGPQFIFQYYEEEERQRGNFPDRFSGHQFPNYSSELNVNALLLGDSALYLCASSLVGRGNTGELFFGEGSRLTVL.

CDR3 DNA: TGTGCCAGCAGCCGTAGCGGGAGGGGCGCGAACACCGGGGAGCTGTTTTTT. This codes for CASSRSGRGANTGELFF. The rearrangement joins TRBV11-2 to TRBJ2-2; 11 bases line up with TRBD2. CDR1 is SGHAT, CDR2 FQNNGV, per germline. V dropped 5 bases and J dropped 0; count of bases not matched to a gene: 5. CDR3 size: 17 residues.

The rearrangement links TRBV19 to TRBJ2-3; 7 bases agree with TRBD2. The germline V gene has CDR1 LNHDA and CDR2 SQIVND (reference sequence). CDR3 length equals 15 residues. The ends lost 6 bases at V and 7 bases at J; junction bases unmatched: 13. CDR3 DNA: TGTGCCAGTAGGCCTCGGGGGGTCGTGGCAAATACGCAGTATTTT. Residues: CASRPRGVVANTQYF.

The gene calls are TRBV28 and TRBJ2-1; weak D call: TRBD1 (5 bases). V lost 5 bases and J 3 bases, leaving 14 bases between the germline ends. CDR1 is MDHEN and CDR2 is SYDVKM in the germline V gene. This CDR3 contains 15 residues. CDR3 in amino acids: CASSPYRQLYNEQFF. CDR3 DNA: TGTGCCAGCAGTCCATACAGGCAGCTCTACAATGAGCAGTTCTTC.

This rearrangement joins TRBV28 to TRBJ1-4; D ambiguous. The CDR3 contains 13 residues. From germline, CDR1 is MDHEN and CDR2 SYDVKM. V shed 3 bases and J shed 8 bases, with 10 bases lying between them. Here the CDR3 DNA reads TGTGCCAGCAGTTTTGGGCAGGTCGAAAAACTGTTTTTT. Its protein product is CASSFGQVEKLFF.

The V call is TRBV24-1, the J call TRBJ2-7; TRBD1 agrees at 12 bases. The trim removed 5 bases at V and 3 bases at J, leaving 4 bases unmatched. The CDR3 is made up of 15 amino acids. CDR1 KGHDR and CDR2 SFDVKD come from the germline V gene. DNA of the CDR3: TGTGCCACCAGTGGCGGGACAGGGGGCTACTACGAGCAGTACTTC. Residues: CATSGGTGGYYEQYF.

This chain links TRBV6-5 with TRBJ2-7; 7 bases fit TRBD2. Looked up from germline, CDR1 is MNHEY and CDR2 is SVGAGI. The CDR3 is 14 residues long. Losses at the gene ends were 6 bases for V and 2 bases for J; bases not matched to a gene: 7. Here the CDR3 DNA reads TGTGCCAGCAGCGATTGGGGGGGAGCCTACGAGCAGTACTTC. Protein product: CASSDWGGAYEQYF.

Only one count was recorded for this clone. This rearrangement joins TRBV7-3 to TRBJ2-3; 13 nucleotides align to TRBD2. The CDR3 is 17 amino acids. V dropped 2 bases and J dropped 2; count of bases not matched to a gene: 4. CDR1 and CDR2 from the germline V gene are SGHTA and FQGTGA. CDR3: CASSLGTSGRVTDTQYF. CDR3 nucleotides: TGTGCCAGCAGCTTAGGAACTAGCGGGAGGGTCACAGATACGCAGTATTTT.

The chain employs TRBV28 and TRBJ1-4, with 8 bases matching TRBD1. Trimming took 3 bases from V and 1 from J; bases not matched to a gene: 4. The V gene's germline CDR1 is MDHEN and CDR2 SYDVKM. The CDR3 spans 16 residues. CDR3 amino acids: CASSFQGAGTNEKLFF. CDR3 nucleotides: TGTGCCAGCAGTTTTCAGGGGGCAGGAACTAATGAAAAACTGTTTTTT. The full variable domain, in which reference TRBV28 and TRBJ1-4 provide the parts outside the CDR3, is DVKVTQSSRYLVKRTGEKVFLECVQDMDHENMFWYRQDPGLGLRLIYFSYDVKMKEKGDIPEGYSVSREKKERFSLILESASTNQTSMYLCASSFQGAGTNEKLFFGSGTQLSVL.

The chain joins TRBV28 to TRBJ1-4, with TRBD1 identical over 7 bases. Trimming cost V 6 bases and J 3 bases; bases outside gene matches: 1. The CDR3 runs 13 residues. Germline assignment: CDR1 MDHEN and CDR2 SYDVKM. The CDR3 nucleotides are TGTGCCAGCAGGGACAGGCCTAATGAAAAACTGTTTTTT. Amino acid sequence: CASRDRPNEKLFF.

The V call is TRBV18, the J call TRBJ1-2; D not certain. Germline loops: CDR1 KGHSH, CDR2 LQKENI. This CDR3 spans 17 amino acids. The V and J ends lost 1 base and 2 bases respectively, with 17 bases between them. CDR3 sequence (DNA): TGTGCCAGCTCACCACTTGTGGAGGATAGAACCAACTATGGCTACACCTTC. It specifies CASSPLVEDRTNYGYTF.